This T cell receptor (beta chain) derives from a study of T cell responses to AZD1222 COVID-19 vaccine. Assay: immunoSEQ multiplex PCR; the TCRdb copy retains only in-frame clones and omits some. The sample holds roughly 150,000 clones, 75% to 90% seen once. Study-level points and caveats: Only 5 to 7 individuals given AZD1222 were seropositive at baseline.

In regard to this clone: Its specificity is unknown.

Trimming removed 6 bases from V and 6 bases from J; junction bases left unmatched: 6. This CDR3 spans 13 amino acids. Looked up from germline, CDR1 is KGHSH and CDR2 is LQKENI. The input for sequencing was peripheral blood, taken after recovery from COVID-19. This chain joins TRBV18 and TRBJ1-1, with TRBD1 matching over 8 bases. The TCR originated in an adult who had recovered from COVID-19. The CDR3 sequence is CASSRGLEAEAFF. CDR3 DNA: TGTGCCAGCTCCAGGGGGCTAGAGGCTGAAGCTTTCTTT.